This T cell receptor (beta chain) emerged from a study of T-cell memory formation after mild COVID-19. About the research overall: TCR clustering was largely donor specific.

Constant-segment primers were used for 5'RACE, and the resulting TCR alpha and TCR beta cDNA libraries carried sample barcodes and UMIs. One entry per CDR3 protein results from TCRdb running MiXCR on the 5' RACE reads. Of about 560,000 distinct CDR3 sequences listed, less than 25% are singletons. The receptor's source is an adult woman who had mild COVID-19 (a few samples of this study predate the infection). Cell type and time point are not known. The sample was PBMCs or a T cell subset sorted from them (not recorded which).

The CDR3: CASSRDPYGYTF. The CDR3 region has the DNA TGTGCCAGCAGCAGGGACCCCTATGGCTACACCTTC. The V call is TRBV6-2 or TRBV6-3, the J call TRBJ1-2; D is possibly TRBD1 (5 bases). Germline V lookup: CDR1 MNHEY, CDR2 SVGEGT. The CDR3 runs 12 residues. Trimming cost V 6 bases and J 4 bases, with 9 bases left between them.